One and the same sample provided the 10 T cell receptor beta chains below, sequenced in a study of technical replicates of blood from several donors. Repertoires were generated with immunoSEQ multiplex PCR, while TCRdb's copy carries only in-frame clones and drops some. The repertoire holds 50,000 to 70,000 clones, with approximately 88% as singletons. The sample comprised PBMCs. The receptors derive from a human donor in good health. Some clones in this sample may be carry-over from other donors' samples.

The chain recombines TRBV27 with TRBJ1-6; weak D call: TRBD1 (5 bases). V was shortened by 11 bases and J by 10 bases, with 21 bases between the two germline ends. Germline lookup yields CDR1 MNHEY and CDR2 SMNVEV (reference sequence). The CDR3 runs to 14 residues. CDR3 sequence: CAVGPPRLGSPLHF. In DNA, the CDR3 is TGTGCCGTGGGGCCCCCAAGGCTCGGATCACCCCTCCACTTT.

The chain joins TRBV6-1 to TRBJ2-7; 8 bases map to TRBD1. CDR3 length: 13 residues. Germline-derived CDR1 and CDR2 are MNHNS and SASEGT. V lost 4 bases and J lost 5; bases outside the gene matches: 4. As DNA, the CDR3 is TGTGCCAGCAGTGGACAGGGGCCCCACGAGCAGTACTTC. Translated, it gives CASSGQGPHEQYF.

V is TRBV7-2 and J is TRBJ2-1; 8 bases align to TRBD1. The CDR3 has 13 residues. Trimming took 5 bases from V and 7 from J; bases not matched to a gene: 4. Germline loops: CDR1 SGHTA, CDR2 FQGNSA. The CDR3 bases are TGTGCCAGCAGCGAACGACAGGGGAATGAGCAGTTCTTC. Translating it yields CASSERQGNEQFF.

The V gene is TRBV6-5, the J gene TRBJ2-2; D remains unclear. CDR3 length: 13 residues. Germline V gene data show CDR1 as MNHEY and CDR2 as SVGAGI. With 7 bases removed from V and 4 bases from J, the gap between germline ends came to 10 bases. CDR3 residues: CASKTTFTGELFF. CDR3 bases: TGTGCCAGCAAAACTACGTTCACCGGGGAGCTGTTTTTT.

This clone was detected a few times. The chain joins TRBV20-1 to TRBJ1-1, with 7 bases aligning to TRBD1. The CDR3 totals 11 residues. Germline CDR1 is DFQATT and CDR2 is SNEGSKA (reference sequence). V gave up 3 bases and J gave up 7 bases; unmatched junction bases: 2. CDR3 amino acids: CSARGTVEAFF. CDR3 bases: TGCAGTGCTAGGGGGACAGTTGAAGCTTTCTTT.

This clone turned up a few times. V is TRBV27 and J is TRBJ1-1, with 9 positions matching TRBD1. Germline CDR1 is MNHEY and CDR2 is SMNVEV (reference sequence). J was trimmed by 4 bases and V by 5 bases; bases with no gene match: 8. The CDR3 is 15 residues long. CDR3 protein: CASSPNRGQGTEAFF. The CDR3 DNA reads TGTGCCAGCAGTCCCAACAGGGGGCAGGGCACTGAAGCTTTCTTT.

This sequence joins TRBV7-8 and TRBJ2-3; D is unresolved. The CDR3 consists of 18 residues. Trimming took off 1 base at V and 7 bases at J, with 24 bases between the two ends. Germline values: CDR1 SGHVS, CDR2 FQNEAQ. The CDR3 nucleotides read TGTGCCAGCAGCTTAGAGTCGGTTGTCAGTACTTCGCGGAATACGCAGTATTTT. Its translation: CASSLESVVSTSRNTQYF. Complete variable domain (other parts from reference TRBV7-8 and TRBJ2-3): GAGVSQSPRYKVAKRGQDVALRCDPISGHVSLFWYQQALGQGPEFLTYFQNEAQLDKSGLPSDRFFAERPEGSVSTLKIQRTQQEDSAVYLCASSLESVVSTSRNTQYFGPGTRLTVL.

This chain connects TRBV12-5 to TRBJ2-7, with TRBD1 matching 11 bases. The CDR3 consists of 13 residues. The J segment lost 5 bases and the V segment lost 5 bases, leaving 2 bases of the junction unmatched. Germline V gene sequence: CDR1 LGHNT, CDR2 FRNRAP. The CDR3 protein is CASGTDRGHEQYF. The DNA for the CDR3 is TGTGCTAGTGGTACGGACAGGGGGCACGAGCAGTACTTC.

Concerning this clone: The junction shows a germline mismatch at one end, possibly a read error. V gene TRBV7-2 combines with J gene TRBJ1-2, with D possibly TRBD1 on 5 matching bases. This CDR3 spans 13 amino acids. Germline assignment: CDR1 SGHTA and CDR2 FQGNSA. Here the CDR3 reads CASSFGGVYGHTF. CDR3 coding DNA: TGTGCCAGCAGCTTCGGGGGGGTTTATGGCCACACCTTC.

This clone appeared a single time. The chain links TRBV9 to TRBJ2-2, with D possibly TRBD1 on 6 matching bases. Germline assignment: CDR1 SGDLS and CDR2 YYNGEE. V lost 3 bases to trimming and J lost 3 bases, with 12 bases between them. This CDR3 is 15 amino acids long. The CDR3 bases are TGTGCCAGCAGCGCCTCAAGGGGGTACACCGGGGAGCTGTTTTTT. Protein sequence: CASSASRGYTGELFF.